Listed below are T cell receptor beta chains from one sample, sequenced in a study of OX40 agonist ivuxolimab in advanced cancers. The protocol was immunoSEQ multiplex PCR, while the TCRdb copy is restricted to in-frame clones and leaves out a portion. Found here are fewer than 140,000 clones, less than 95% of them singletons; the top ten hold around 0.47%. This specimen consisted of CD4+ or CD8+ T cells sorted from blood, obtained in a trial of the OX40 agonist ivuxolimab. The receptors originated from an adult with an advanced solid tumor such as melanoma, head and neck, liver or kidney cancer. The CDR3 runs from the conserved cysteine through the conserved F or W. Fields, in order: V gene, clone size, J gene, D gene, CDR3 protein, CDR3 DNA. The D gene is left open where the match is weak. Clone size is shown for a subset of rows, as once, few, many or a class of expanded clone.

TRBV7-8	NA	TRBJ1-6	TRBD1	CASSPVARGLGSPLHF	TGTGCCAGCAGCCCCGTGGCCAGGGGGCTAGGTTCACCCCTCCACTTT
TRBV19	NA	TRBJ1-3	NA	CASSEDTGTSTIYF	TGTGCCAGCAGCGAGGACACCGGGACTAGCACCATATATTTT
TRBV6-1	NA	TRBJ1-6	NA	CASRKQGIDSPLHF	TGTGCCAGCAGGAAACAGGGAATTGATTCACCCCTCCACTTT
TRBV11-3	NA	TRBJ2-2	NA	CASSLQTGELFF	TGTGCCAGCAGCCTGCAGACCGGGGAGCTGTTTTTT
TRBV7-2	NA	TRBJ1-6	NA	CASSLRTPQGALHF	TGTGCCAGCAGCTTACGGACTCCGCAGGGAGCCCTCCACTTT
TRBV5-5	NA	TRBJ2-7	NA	CASILSGDSPLLEQYF	TGTGCCAGCATCTTGAGCGGGGACAGCCCTCTCCTGGAGCAGTACTTC
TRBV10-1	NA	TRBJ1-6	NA	CASSGTESSYNSPLHF	TGCGCCAGCAGCGGGACGGAGAGCTCCTATAATTCACCCCTCCACTTT
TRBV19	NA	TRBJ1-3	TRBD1	CASKVGTGSGNTIYF	TGTGCCAGTAAGGTCGGGACAGGGTCTGGAAACACCATATATTTT
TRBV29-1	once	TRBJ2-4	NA	CSVLSSAPNIQYF	TGCAGCGTTCTGAGCTCAGCTCCAAACATTCAGTACTTC
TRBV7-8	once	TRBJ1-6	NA	CASSLALTGITSPLHF	TGTGCCAGCAGCTTAGCACTTACAGGGATAACTTCACCCCTCCACTTT
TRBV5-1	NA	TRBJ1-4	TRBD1	CASSLTGGREKLFF	TGCGCCAGCAGCTTGACAGGGGGACGGGAAAAACTGTTTTTT
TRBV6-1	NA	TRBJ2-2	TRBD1	CASSSGTVNTGELFF	TGTGCCAGCAGTTCCGGGACAGTAAACACCGGGGAGCTGTTTTTT
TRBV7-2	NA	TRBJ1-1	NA	CASSLTGGSDTEAFF	TGTGCCAGCAGCTTAACTGGGGGCTCGGACACTGAAGCTTTCTTT
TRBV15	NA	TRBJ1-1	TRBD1	CATSSQQGEWTEAFF	TGTGCCACCAGCAGCCAACAGGGGGAATGGACTGAAGCTTTCTTT
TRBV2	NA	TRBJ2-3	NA	CASSVSPTGTDTQYF	TGTGCCAGCAGTGTAAGCCCGACAGGCACAGATACGCAGTATTTT
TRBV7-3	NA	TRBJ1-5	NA	CASSLSNQPQHF	TGTGCCAGCAGTCTTAGCAATCAGCCCCAGCATTTT
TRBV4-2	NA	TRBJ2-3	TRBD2	CASSQGASGGRTDTQYF	TGTGCCAGCAGCCAAGGGGCTAGCGGGGGGCGCACAGATACGCAGTATTTT
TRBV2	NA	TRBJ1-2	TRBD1	CASRGTGIGGYTF	TGTGCCAGCAGAGGGACAGGGATCGGGGGCTACACCTTC
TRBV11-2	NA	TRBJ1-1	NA	CASSLAGMNTEAFF	TGTGCCAGCAGCTTAGCAGGGATGAACACTGAAGCTTTCTTT
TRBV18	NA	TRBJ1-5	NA	CASSPPGNNQPQHF	TGTGCCAGCTCACCACCGGGGAACAATCAGCCCCAGCATTTT
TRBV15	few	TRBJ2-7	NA	CATSRVVGGYEQYF	TGTGCCACCAGCAGAGTTGTGGGGGGCTACGAGCAGTACTTC
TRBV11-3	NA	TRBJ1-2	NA	CASSLGGGYGYTF	TGTGCCAGCAGCTTAGGGGGAGGCTATGGCTACACCTTC
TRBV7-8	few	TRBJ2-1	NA	CASSLALSYNEQFF	TGTGCCAGCAGCTTAGCCCTCTCCTACAATGAGCAGTTCTTC
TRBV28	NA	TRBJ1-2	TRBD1	CASKGGGFIRPQGRASYGYTF	TGTGCCAGCAAGGGGGGAGGGTTTATACGTCCACAGGGGAGGGCCAGCTATGGCTACACCTTC
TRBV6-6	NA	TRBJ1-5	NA	CASRDGYNQPQHF	TGTGCCAGCAGGGACGGATACAATCAGCCCCAGCATTTT
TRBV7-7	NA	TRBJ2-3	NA	CASSPRGSDTQYF	TGTGCCAGCAGCCCGCGTGGGTCCGATACGCAGTATTTT
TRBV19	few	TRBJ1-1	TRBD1	CASSIKGGKGAGNTEAFF	TGTGCCAGTAGTATAAAAGGAGGGAAGGGGGCAGGGAACACTGAAGCTTTCTTT
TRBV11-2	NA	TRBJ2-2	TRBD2	CASSRTSGGAGELFF	TGTGCCAGCAGCCGGACTAGCGGGGGGGCCGGGGAGCTGTTTTTT
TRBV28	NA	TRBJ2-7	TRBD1	CASRSGTGGVYEQYF	TGTGCCAGCAGGTCCGGGACAGGGGGCGTCTACGAGCAGTACTTC
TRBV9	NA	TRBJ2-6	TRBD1	CASSRDRGYSGANVLTF	TGTGCCAGCAGCCGGGACAGGGGGTACTCTGGGGCCAACGTCCTGACTTTC
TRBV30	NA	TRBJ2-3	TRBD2	CAWSSGLAGGPDTDTQYF	TGTGCCTGGAGTTCAGGACTAGCGGGGGGGCCTGACACAGATACGCAGTATTTT
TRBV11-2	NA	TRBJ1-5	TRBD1	CASSWGQLNQPQHF	TGTGCCAGCAGCTGGGGACAGTTAAATCAGCCCCAGCATTTT
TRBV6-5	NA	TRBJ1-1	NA	CASSSEYKAFF	TGTGCCAGCAGTTCTGAGTACAAAGCTTTCTTT
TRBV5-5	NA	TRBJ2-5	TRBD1	CASSSWTGEATQYF	TGTGCCAGCAGCTCCTGGACAGGGGAAGCGACCCAGTACTTC
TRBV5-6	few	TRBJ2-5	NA	CASSLAETQYF	TGTGCCAGCAGCTTGGCGGAGACCCAGTACTTC
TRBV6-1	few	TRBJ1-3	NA	CASSDGGAGNTIYF	TGTGCCAGCAGTGACGGCGGGGCTGGAAACACCATATATTTT
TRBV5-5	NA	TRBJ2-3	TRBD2	CASSLQGTSGTDTQYF	TGTGCCAGCAGCTTGCAGGGGACTAGTGGCACAGATACGCAGTATTTT
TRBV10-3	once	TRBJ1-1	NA	CAISDRSNTEAFF	TGTGCCATCAGTGACAGGTCGAACACTGAAGCTTTCTTT
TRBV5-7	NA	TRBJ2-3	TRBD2	CASSFGGGSTDTQYF	TGTGCCAGCAGCTTTGGGGGGGGGTCCACAGATACGCAGTATTTT
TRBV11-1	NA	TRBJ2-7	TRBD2	CASSKPGGGGSYEQYF	TGTGCCAGCAGCAAGCCGGGAGGGGGTGGCTCCTACGAGCAGTACTTC
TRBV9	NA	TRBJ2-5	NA	CASSVASGEETQYF	TGTGCCAGCAGCGTAGCTTCAGGGGAGGAGACCCAGTACTTC
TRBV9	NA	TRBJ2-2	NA	CASSVQVLNTGELFF	TGTGCCAGCAGCGTCCAGGTCCTTAACACCGGGGAGCTGTTTTTT
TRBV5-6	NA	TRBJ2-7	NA	CASSLWQGLEQYF	TGTGCCAGCAGCTTGTGGCAGGGGTTAGAGCAGTACTTC
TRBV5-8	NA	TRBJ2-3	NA	CASSLVQGRADTQYF	TGTGCCAGCAGCTTAGTTCAGGGGAGAGCCGATACGCAGTATTTT
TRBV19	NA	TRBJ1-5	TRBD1	CASSQGGGQPQHF	TGTGCCAGTAGTCAAGGGGGCGGTCAGCCCCAGCATTTT
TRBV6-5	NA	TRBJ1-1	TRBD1	CASCEGQQAFF	TGTGCCAGCTGTGAGGGACAGCAAGCTTTCTTT
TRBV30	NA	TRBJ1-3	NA	CAWSVQGGNTIYF	TGTGCCTGGAGTGTACAGGGTGGAAACACCATATATTTT
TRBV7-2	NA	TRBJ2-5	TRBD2	CASKTSGQFQETQYF	TGTGCCAGCAAGACTAGCGGACAGTTCCAAGAGACCCAGTACTTC